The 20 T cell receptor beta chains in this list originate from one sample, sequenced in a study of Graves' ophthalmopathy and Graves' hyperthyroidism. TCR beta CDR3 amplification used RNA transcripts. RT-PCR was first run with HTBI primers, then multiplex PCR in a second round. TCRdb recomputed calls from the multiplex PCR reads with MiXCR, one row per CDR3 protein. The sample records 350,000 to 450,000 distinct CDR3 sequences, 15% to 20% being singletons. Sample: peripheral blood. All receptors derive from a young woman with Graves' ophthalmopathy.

The CDR3, as DNA: TGTGCCAGCAGTTCCTCCGGGACAGCCACAGACTACGAGCAGTACTTC. This encodes CASSSSGTATDYEQYF. This chain links TRBV28 with TRBJ2-7; 7 positions agree with TRBD1. The CDR3 has 16 residues. Germline CDR1 and CDR2: MDHEN and SYDVKM. V dropped 4 bases and J dropped 3; count of bases not matched to a gene: 12.

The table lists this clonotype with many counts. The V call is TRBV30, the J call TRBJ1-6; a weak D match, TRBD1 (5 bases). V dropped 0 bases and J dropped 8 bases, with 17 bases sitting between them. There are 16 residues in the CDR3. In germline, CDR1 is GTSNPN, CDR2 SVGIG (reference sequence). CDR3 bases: TGTGCCTGGAGTGTACCCCCAGGGATTGGACATTCACCCCTCCACTTT. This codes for CAWSVPPGIGHSPLHF.

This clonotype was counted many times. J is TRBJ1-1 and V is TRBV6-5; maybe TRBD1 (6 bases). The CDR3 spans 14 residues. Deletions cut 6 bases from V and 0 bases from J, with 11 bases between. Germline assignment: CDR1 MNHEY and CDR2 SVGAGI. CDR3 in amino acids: CASRATGMNTEAFF. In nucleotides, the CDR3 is TGTGCCAGCAGAGCCACAGGGATGAACACTGAAGCTTTCTTT.

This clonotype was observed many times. As DNA, the CDR3 is TGTGCCAGCAGTTACCTAGCGGGAGAGGTGAAGACCCAGTACTTC. Translation gives CASSYLAGEVKTQYF. This chain links TRBV6-5 with TRBJ2-5, with 10 bases that match TRBD2. The germline V gene has CDR1 MNHEY and CDR2 SVGAGI. This CDR3 contains 15 residues. After removal of 2 bases from V and 6 bases from J, the junction contained 6 bases not matched to a gene.

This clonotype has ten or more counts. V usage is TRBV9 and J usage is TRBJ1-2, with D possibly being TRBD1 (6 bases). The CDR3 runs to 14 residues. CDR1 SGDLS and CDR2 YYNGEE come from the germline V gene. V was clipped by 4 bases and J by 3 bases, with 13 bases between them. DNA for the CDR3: TGTGCCAGCAGCCCCGAGGGGGGACACTATGGCTACACCTTC. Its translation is CASSPEGGHYGYTF.

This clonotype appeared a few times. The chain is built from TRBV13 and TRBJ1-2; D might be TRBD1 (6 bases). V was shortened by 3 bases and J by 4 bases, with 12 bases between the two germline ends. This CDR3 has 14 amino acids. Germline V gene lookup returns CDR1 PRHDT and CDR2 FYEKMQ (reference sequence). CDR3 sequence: CASSFSQGSYGYTF. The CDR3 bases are TGTGCCAGCAGCTTCTCACAGGGCTCCTATGGCTACACCTTC.

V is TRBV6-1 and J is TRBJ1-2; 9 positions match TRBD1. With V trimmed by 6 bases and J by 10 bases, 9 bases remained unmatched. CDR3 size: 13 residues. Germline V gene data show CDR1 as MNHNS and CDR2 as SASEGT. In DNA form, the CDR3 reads TGTGCCAGCAGCCCCGGGACAGGGTTGGTCTACACCTTC. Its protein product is CASSPGTGLVYTF.

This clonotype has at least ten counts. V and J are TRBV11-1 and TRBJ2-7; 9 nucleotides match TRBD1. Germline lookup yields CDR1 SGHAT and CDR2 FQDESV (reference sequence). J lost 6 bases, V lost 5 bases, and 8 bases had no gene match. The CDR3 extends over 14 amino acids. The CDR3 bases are TGTGCCAGCAGCCCGGGACAGGGCCCCCGCGAGCAGTACTTC. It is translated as CASSPGQGPREQYF.

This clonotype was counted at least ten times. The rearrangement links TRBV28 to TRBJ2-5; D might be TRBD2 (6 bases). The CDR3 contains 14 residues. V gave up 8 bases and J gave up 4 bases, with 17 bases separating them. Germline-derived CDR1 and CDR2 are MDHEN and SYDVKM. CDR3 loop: CASESLGGGETQYF. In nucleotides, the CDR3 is TGTGCCAGCGAATCGCTCGGGGGTGGAGAGACCCAGTACTTC. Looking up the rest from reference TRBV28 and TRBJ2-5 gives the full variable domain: DVKVTQSSRYLVKRTGEKVFLECVQDMDHENMFWYRQDPGLGLRLIYFSYDVKMKEKGDIPEGYSVSREKKERFSLILESASTNQTSMYLCASESLGGGETQYFGPGTRLLVL.

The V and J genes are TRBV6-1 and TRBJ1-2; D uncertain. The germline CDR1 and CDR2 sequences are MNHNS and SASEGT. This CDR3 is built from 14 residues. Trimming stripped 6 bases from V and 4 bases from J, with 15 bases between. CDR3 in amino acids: CASSGSGGGYGYTF. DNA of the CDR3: TGTGCCAGCAGCGGGTCGGGAGGAGGCTATGGCTACACCTTC.

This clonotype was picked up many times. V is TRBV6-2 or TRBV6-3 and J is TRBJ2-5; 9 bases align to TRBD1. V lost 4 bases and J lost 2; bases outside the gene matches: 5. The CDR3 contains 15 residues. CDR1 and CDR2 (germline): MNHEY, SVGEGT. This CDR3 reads CASSSNRGLQETQYF. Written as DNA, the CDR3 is TGTGCCAGCAGTTCGAACAGGGGGCTACAAGAGACCCAGTACTTC.

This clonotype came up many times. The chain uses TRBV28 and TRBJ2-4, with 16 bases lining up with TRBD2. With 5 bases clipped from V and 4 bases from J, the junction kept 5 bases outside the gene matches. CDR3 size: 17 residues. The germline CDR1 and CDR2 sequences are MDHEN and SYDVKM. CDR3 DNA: TGTGCCAGCAGTCCCTTGGGACTAGCGGGGGGGAAAAACATTCAGTACTTC. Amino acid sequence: CASSPLGLAGGKNIQYF.

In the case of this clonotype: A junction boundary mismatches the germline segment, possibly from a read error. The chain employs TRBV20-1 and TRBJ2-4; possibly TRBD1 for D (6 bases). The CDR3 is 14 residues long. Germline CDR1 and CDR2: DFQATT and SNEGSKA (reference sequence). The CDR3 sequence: CSASDWISGDIRYF. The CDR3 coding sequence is TGCAGTGCTAGCGATTGGATCTCCGGGGACATTCGGTACTTC.

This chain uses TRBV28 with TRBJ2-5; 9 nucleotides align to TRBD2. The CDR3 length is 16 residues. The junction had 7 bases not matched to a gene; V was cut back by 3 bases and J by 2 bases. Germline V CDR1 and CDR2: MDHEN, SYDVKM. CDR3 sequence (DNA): TGTGCCAGCAGTTTTCTGGCGGGAGGGCGGCAAGAGACCCAGTACTTC. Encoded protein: CASSFLAGGRQETQYF.

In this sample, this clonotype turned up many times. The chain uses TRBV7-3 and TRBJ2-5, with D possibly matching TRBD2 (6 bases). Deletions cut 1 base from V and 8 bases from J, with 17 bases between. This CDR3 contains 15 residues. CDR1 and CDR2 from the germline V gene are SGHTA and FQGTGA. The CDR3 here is CASSLKASVEYTQYF. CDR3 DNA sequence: TGTGCCAGCAGCTTAAAGGCTAGCGTCGAGTACACCCAGTACTTC. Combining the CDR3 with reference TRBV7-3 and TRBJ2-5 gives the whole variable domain GAGVSQTPSNKVTEKGKYVELRCDPISGHTALYWYRQSLGQGPEFLIYFQGTGAADDSGLPNDRFFAVRPEGSVSTLKIQRTERGDSAVYLCASSLKASVEYTQYFGPGTRLLVL.

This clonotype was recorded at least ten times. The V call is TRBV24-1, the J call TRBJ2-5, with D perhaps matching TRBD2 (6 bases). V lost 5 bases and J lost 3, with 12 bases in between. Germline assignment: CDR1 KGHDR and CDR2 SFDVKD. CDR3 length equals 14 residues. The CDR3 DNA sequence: TGTGCCACCAGTGGGGGACTGGGGGAAGAGACCCAGTACTTC. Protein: CATSGGLGEETQYF.

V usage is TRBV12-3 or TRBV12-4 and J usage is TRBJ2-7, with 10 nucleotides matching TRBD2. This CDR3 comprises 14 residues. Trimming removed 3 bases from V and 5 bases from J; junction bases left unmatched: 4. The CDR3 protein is CASSFMGTSDEQYF. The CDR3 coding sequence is TGTGCCAGCAGTTTTATGGGGACTAGCGACGAGCAGTACTTC.

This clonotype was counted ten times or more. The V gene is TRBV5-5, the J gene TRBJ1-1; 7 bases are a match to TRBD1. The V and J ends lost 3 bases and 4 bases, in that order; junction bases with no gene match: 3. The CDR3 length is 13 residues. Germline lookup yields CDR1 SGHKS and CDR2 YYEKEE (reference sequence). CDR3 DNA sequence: TGTGCCAGCAGCTCGGGACAGTCCACTGAAGCTTTCTTT. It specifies CASSSGQSTEAFF.

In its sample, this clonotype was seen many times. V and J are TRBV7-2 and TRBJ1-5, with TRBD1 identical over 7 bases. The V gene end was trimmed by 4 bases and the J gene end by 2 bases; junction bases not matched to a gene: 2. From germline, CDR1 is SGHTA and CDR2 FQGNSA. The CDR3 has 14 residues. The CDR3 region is CASSSGQGNQPQHF. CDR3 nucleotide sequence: TGTGCCAGCAGCTCCGGACAGGGCAATCAGCCCCAGCATTTT.

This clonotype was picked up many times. The chain's CDR3 is CASSLLTGTNTEAFF. In DNA, the CDR3 is TGCGCCAGCAGCTTACTGACAGGGACAAACACTGAAGCTTTCTTT. The chain employs TRBV5-1 and TRBJ1-1; 7 bases fit TRBD1. The trim removed 2 bases at V and 2 bases at J, leaving 6 bases unmatched. Germline CDR1 SGHRS, CDR2 YFSETQ. CDR3 length: 15 residues.